Following are 24 T cell receptor beta chains from one sample sequenced in a study of T cells in Graves' hyperthyroidism and ophthalmopathy (dated by TCRdb to the late 2010s). Libraries came from multiplex PCR. The instrument was an Illumina HiSeq 2000. TCR beta CDR3 regions were amplified from RNA transcripts. For the first round of RT-PCR on the TCR CDR3, the HTBI primer set was used together with the Qiagen OneStep RT-PCR kit. TCRdb reran the public reads through fastp at Q25 and MiXCR, keeping productive beta chains. Rows matching on CDR3 protein sequence are summarized as one entry with the most common DNA and genes. The sample table contains hundreds of thousands of distinct CDR3 sequences; only one count was recorded for 35% to 45% of them. Jointly, the top ten make up more than 7% of the sample. Sequencing used blood. Receptors were obtained from a man younger than 35 with Graves' hyperthyroidism.

This clonotype was recorded a few times. V and J are TRBV7-9 and TRBJ2-7; TRBD2 is a possible D gene (6 bases). This CDR3 is 15 amino acids long. The germline V gene encodes CDR1 SEHNR and CDR2 FQNEAQ (reference sequence). The V end was cut by 7 bases, the J end by 2 bases, with 18 bases between. Written as DNA, the CDR3 is TGTGCCAGCACCCCTAGGGGCCGGGGGACCTACGAGCAGTACTTC. This encodes CASTPRGRGTYEQYF.

J is TRBJ2-3 and V is TRBV6-5; D ambiguous. Germline V gene sequence: CDR1 MNHEY, CDR2 SVGAGI. The length of the CDR3 is 11 residues. Trimming left V 6 bases short and J 6 bases short, with 7 bases between. CDR3: CASSRRDTQYF. In DNA, the CDR3 is TGTGCCAGCAGCCGTAGGGATACGCAGTATTTT.

The chain has TRBV20-1 and TRBJ2-7; D possibly corresponds to TRBD2 (5 bases). Germline V lookup: CDR1 DFQATT, CDR2 SNEGSKA (reference sequence). The CDR3 runs 13 residues. The V gene lost 3 bases and the J gene lost 5 bases, with 14 bases spanning the gap. CDR3 sequence reads: CSARVSGPNEQYF. In DNA form, the CDR3 reads TGCAGTGCTAGGGTAAGCGGCCCCAACGAGCAGTACTTC.

This clonotype has only a few counts. The V gene is TRBV12-3 or TRBV12-4, the J gene TRBJ2-5, with D tentatively TRBD1 (5 bases). The CDR3 totals 11 residues. Trimming pared 7 bases from V and 9 bases from J, leaving 12 bases between. The CDR3 DNA sequence: TGTGCCAGCATGGGGCTAGGGGCCCAGTACTTC. This codes for CASMGLGAQYF.

V gene TRBV9 combines with J gene TRBJ2-2; D unclear. Germline values: CDR1 SGDLS, CDR2 YYNGEE. The ends were cut back, 2 bases at V and 3 bases at J, with 11 bases in the middle. The CDR3 runs 15 residues. CDR3 amino acids: CASSVRYRDTGELFF. CDR3 nucleotide sequence: TGTGCCAGCAGCGTCAGGTACAGAGACACCGGGGAGCTGTTTTTT. Full variable domain (outside the CDR3, taken from reference TRBV9 and TRBJ2-2): DSGVTQTPKHLITATGQRVTLRCSPRSGDLSVYWYQQSLDQGLQFLIQYYNGEERAKGNILERFSAQQFPDLHSELNLSSLELGDSALYFCASSVRYRDTGELFFGEGSRLTVL.

The chain has TRBV2 and TRBJ1-5; perhaps TRBD1 as D (5 bases). The V gene lost 5 bases and the J gene lost 4 bases, with 15 bases spanning the gap. The CDR3 has 15 residues. The germline CDR1 and CDR2 sequences are SNHLY and FYNNEI. The DNA for the CDR3 is TGTGCCAGCAGTTTGGGACGGCTTGCTAATCAGCCCCAGCATTTT. This codes for CASSLGRLANQPQHF.

Notes on this clonotype: At one boundary the junction diverges from the germline segment, which might be a read error. The CDR3 here is CAWSATTGTEAFF. As DNA, the CDR3 is TGTGCCTGGAGTGCCACCACGGGCACTGAAGCTTTCTTT. The chain carries TRBV20-1 and TRBJ1-1, with D unclear. This CDR3 has 13 amino acids. Germline CDR1 is DFQATT and CDR2 is SNEGSKA (reference sequence).

At least ten counts were recorded for this clonotype. The chain links TRBV10-3 to TRBJ1-1; 7 bases map to TRBD1. The CDR3 length is 16 residues. Germline-derived CDR1 and CDR2 are ENHRY and SYGVKD. The V and J ends lost 3 bases and 1 base, in that order; junction bases with no gene match: 8. Here the CDR3 reads CAISEYRGQGNTEAFF. For the CDR3, the DNA is TGTGCCATCAGTGAATATAGGGGGCAGGGGAACACTGAAGCTTTCTTT.

The chain has TRBV29-1 and TRBJ2-5, with D possibly TRBD1 on 7 matching bases. CDR1 and CDR2 (germline): SQVTM, ANQGSEA. With 7 bases removed from V and 1 base from J, the gap between germline ends came to 10 bases. The CDR3 runs to 12 residues. CDR3 sequence: CSDRGGQETQYF. In DNA, the CDR3 is TGCAGCGACAGGGGAGGCCAAGAGACCCAGTACTTC.

The chain is built from TRBV19 and TRBJ2-7; possibly TRBD1 for D (6 bases). Trimming pared 5 bases from V and 4 bases from J, leaving 15 bases between. This CDR3 contains 14 residues. Germline V gene sequence: CDR1 LNHDA, CDR2 SQIVND (reference sequence). DNA of the CDR3: TGTGCCAGTAGTGTGGACAGTAGTTGGTACGAGCAGTACTTC. It is translated as CASSVDSSWYEQYF.

The gene calls are TRBV9 and TRBJ2-7; perhaps TRBD2 as D (6 bases). CDR3 length: 14 amino acids. V was trimmed by 5 bases and J by 3 bases, leaving 15 bases between them. Germline values: CDR1 SGDLS, CDR2 YYNGEE. Here the CDR3 reads CASRDVASDYEQYF. The CDR3 region has the DNA TGTGCCAGCAGAGATGTGGCTAGCGACTACGAGCAGTACTTC. Combining the CDR3 with reference TRBV9 and TRBJ2-7 gives the whole variable domain DSGVTQTPKHLITATGQRVTLRCSPRSGDLSVYWYQQSLDQGLQFLIQYYNGEERAKGNILERFSAQQFPDLHSELNLSSLELGDSALYFCASRDVASDYEQYFGPGTRLTVT.

The table lists this clonotype with many counts. The chain recombines TRBV10-3 with TRBJ2-2; D is undetermined. The CDR3 length is 12 residues. Looked up from germline, CDR1 is ENHRY and CDR2 is SYGVKD. V was shortened by 2 bases and J by 8 bases, with 6 bases between the two germline ends. CDR3 nucleotides: TGTGCCATCAGTGAGACGGCTGGGGAGCTGTTTTTT. Amino acids: CAISETAGELFF.

This clonotype was found many times. The chain is built from TRBV19 and TRBJ2-6; D might be TRBD1 (6 bases). Germline V gene sequence: CDR1 LNHDA, CDR2 SQIVND (reference sequence). V was trimmed by 5 bases and J by 4 bases, leaving 9 bases between them. The CDR3 contains 14 residues. CDR3: CASSPGDGANVLTF. The CDR3 region has the DNA TGTGCCAGTAGTCCAGGGGACGGGGCCAACGTCCTGACTTTC.

This clonotype was counted many times. This CDR3 reads CASSIKSRNTEAFF. The DNA of the CDR3 is TGTGCCAGTAGTATTAAGAGCAGGAACACTGAAGCTTTCTTT. The chain uses TRBV19 and TRBJ1-1; no clear D. Germline CDR1 and CDR2: LNHDA and SQIVND (reference sequence). The V end was cut by 3 bases, the J end by 1 base, with 9 bases between. There are 14 residues in the CDR3. Drawing the rest from reference TRBV19 and TRBJ1-1, the complete variable domain is DGGITQSPKYLFRKEGQNVTLSCEQNLNHDAMYWYRQDPGQGLRLIYYSQIVNDFQKGDIAEGYSVSREKKESFPLTVTSAQKNPTAFYLCASSIKSRNTEAFFGQGTRLTVV.

Ten or more counts support this clonotype. An end of the junction differs from the germline gene, which may be a read error. The chain carries TRBV12-3 or TRBV12-4 and TRBJ1-2; D unresolved. The CDR3 loop spans 12 amino acids. CDR3 DNA: TGTGCCAGCAGTTTTGTGCGGGAACCTCCTCTCTTC. Its protein is CASSFVREPPLF.

V gene TRBV2 combines with J gene TRBJ1-2, with 9 bases lining up with TRBD1. This CDR3 is built from 16 residues. V trimming: 4 bases; J trimming: 6 bases; junction bases outside the gene matches: 12. Germline V gene lookup returns CDR1 SNHLY and CDR2 FYNNEI. This CDR3 is CASSAPLGQGIDGYTF. CDR3 DNA: TGTGCCAGCAGTGCCCCATTGGGACAGGGAATTGATGGCTACACCTTC.

This clonotype was counted many times. The rearrangement uses TRBV19 and TRBJ1-2; 7 bases are a match to TRBD1. Losses at the gene ends were 2 bases for V and 10 bases for J; bases not matched to a gene: 7. The germline V gene encodes CDR1 LNHDA and CDR2 SQIVND (reference sequence). The CDR3 is made up of 13 amino acids. Here the CDR3 reads CASSILPGGTYTF. Here the CDR3 DNA reads TGTGCCAGTAGTATACTACCAGGGGGAACCTACACCTTC.

The rearrangement joins TRBV29-1 to TRBJ2-7; D is unresolved. The ends were cut back, 5 bases at V and 7 bases at J, with 18 bases in the middle. The V gene's germline CDR1 is SQVTM and CDR2 ANQGSEA. The CDR3 consists of 13 residues. The CDR3 spells CSVTLTNTGEQYF. CDR3 DNA: TGCAGCGTTACACTTACGAACACCGGGGAGCAGTACTTC.

The rearrangement joins TRBV25-1 to TRBJ1-2, with 8 positions matching TRBD1. V shed 8 bases, J shed 4 bases, and the junction held 6 bases outside the gene matches. Germline V CDR1 and CDR2: MGHDK, SYGVNS. The CDR3 extends over 13 amino acids. The CDR3 nucleotides read TGTGCCAGCGAAGGGACAGGAACCTATGGCTACACCTTC. Translation: CASEGTGTYGYTF.

The CDR3 DNA reads TGTGCCAGCACCCCGGGACAGAGGGCCGGGGAGCTGTTTTTT. This encodes CASTPGQRAGELFF. J is TRBJ2-2 and V is TRBV12-3 or TRBV12-4; TRBD1 aligns across 7 bases. This CDR3 has 14 amino acids. Trimming at V came to 7 bases and at J to 6 bases, leaving 8 bases not matched to a gene.

The genes are TRBV4-3 and TRBJ1-4; 7 bases align to TRBD1. The CDR3 has 12 residues. V trimming: 2 bases; J trimming: 11 bases; junction bases outside the gene matches: 2. Germline loops: CDR1 LGHNA, CDR2 YSLEER. The CDR3 here is CASSQTGAKLFF. The CDR3 DNA reads as TGCGCCAGCAGCCAAACAGGGGCTAAACTGTTTTTT.

The chain carries TRBV6-1 and TRBJ1-5; weak D call: TRBD1 (5 bases). Germline assignment: CDR1 MNHNS and CDR2 SASEGT. V shed 6 bases and J shed 1 base, with 10 bases lying between them. The CDR3 spans 14 residues. As DNA, the CDR3 is TGTGCCAGCAGGCGCCGGGACAGCAATCAGCCCCAGCATTTT. Translating gives CASRRRDSNQPQHF.

Concerning this clonotype: This may be a read error, as it is one base from a much larger clone. DNA of the CDR3: TGCGCCGGCCGGCGGAGACTGGACAGGGGTTATGGCTACACCTTC. Protein: CAGRRRLDRGYGYTF. The chain couples TRBV5-1 to TRBJ1-2; 9 bases line up with TRBD1. Germline lookup yields CDR1 SGHRS and CDR2 YFSETQ. CDR3 length: 15 residues. Losses at the gene ends were 10 bases for V and 5 bases for J; bases not matched to a gene: 15.

There are many counts of this clonotype. This rearrangement joins TRBV29-1 to TRBJ2-7; TRBD2 matches 9 bases. The trim removed 3 bases at V and 0 bases at J, leaving 3 bases unmatched. Germline CDR1 and CDR2: SQVTM and ANQGSEA. The CDR3 consists of 14 residues. CDR3 coding DNA: TGCAGCGTTGAGGCTAGCGGGGACTCCTACGAGCAGTACTTC. Protein: CSVEASGDSYEQYF.